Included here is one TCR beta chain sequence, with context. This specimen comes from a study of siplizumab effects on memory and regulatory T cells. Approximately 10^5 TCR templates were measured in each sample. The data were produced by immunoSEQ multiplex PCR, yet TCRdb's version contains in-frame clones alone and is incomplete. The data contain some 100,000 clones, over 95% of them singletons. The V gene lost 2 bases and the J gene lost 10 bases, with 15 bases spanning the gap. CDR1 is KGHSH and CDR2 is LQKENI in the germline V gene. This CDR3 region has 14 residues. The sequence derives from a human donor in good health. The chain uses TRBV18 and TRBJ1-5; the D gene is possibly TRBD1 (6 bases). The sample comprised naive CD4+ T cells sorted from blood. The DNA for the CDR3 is TGTGCCAGCTCACCAGGACAGTGGGACGGCCCCCAGCATTTT. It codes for CASSPGQWDGPQHF.